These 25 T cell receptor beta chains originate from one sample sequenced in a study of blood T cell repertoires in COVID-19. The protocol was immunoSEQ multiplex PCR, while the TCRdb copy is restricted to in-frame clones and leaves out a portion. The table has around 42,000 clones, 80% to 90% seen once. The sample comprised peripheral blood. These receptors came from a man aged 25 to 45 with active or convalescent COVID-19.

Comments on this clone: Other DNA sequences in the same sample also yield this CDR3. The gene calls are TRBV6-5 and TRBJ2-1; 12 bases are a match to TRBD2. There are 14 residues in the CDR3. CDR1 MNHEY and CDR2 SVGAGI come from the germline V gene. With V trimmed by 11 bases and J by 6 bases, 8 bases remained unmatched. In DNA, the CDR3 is TGTGCCGGGGGGCGACTAGCGGGGGCCAATGAGCAGTTCTTC. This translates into CAGGRLAGANEQFF.

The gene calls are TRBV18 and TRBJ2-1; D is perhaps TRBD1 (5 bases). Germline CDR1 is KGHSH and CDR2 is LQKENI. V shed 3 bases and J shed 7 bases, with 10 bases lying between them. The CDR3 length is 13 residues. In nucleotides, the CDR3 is TGTGCCAGCTCACCTTCAGGGAAAAATGAGCAGTTCTTC. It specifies CASSPSGKNEQFF.

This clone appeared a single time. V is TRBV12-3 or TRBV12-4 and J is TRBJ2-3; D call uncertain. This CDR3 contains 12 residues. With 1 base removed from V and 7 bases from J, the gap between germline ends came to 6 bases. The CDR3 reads CASSLGANTQYF. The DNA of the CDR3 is TGTGCCAGCAGTTTAGGCGCCAATACGCAGTATTTT.

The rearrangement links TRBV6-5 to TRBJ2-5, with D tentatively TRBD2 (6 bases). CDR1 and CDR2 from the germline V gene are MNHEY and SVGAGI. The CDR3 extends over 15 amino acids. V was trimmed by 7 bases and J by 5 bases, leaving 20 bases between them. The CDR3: CASNAGRLTAETQYF. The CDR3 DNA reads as TGTGCCAGCAATGCGGGGCGCTTAACGGCCGAGACCCAGTACTTC.

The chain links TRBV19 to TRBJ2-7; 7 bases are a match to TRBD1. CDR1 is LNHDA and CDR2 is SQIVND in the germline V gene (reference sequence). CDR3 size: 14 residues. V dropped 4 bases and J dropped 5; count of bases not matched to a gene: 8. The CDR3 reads CASSRTGPVNEQYF. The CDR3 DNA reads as TGTGCCAGTAGTAGGACAGGTCCCGTCAACGAGCAGTACTTC.

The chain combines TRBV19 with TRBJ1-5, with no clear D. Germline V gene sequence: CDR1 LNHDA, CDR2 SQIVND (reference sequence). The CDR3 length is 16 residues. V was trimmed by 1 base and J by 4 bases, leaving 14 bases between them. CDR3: CASSIGQSRGNQPQHF. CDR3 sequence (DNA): TGTGCCAGTAGTATAGGTCAGTCAAGAGGGAATCAGCCCCAGCATTTT. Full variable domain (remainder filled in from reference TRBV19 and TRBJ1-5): DGGITQSPKYLFRKEGQNVTLSCEQNLNHDAMYWYRQDPGQGLRLIYYSQIVNDFQKGDIAEGYSVSREKKESFPLTVTSAQKNPTAFYLCASSIGQSRGNQPQHFGDGTRLSIL.

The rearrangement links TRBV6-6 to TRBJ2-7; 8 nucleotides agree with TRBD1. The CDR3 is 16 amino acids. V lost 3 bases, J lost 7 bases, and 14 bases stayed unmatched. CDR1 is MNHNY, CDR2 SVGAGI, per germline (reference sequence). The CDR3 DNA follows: TGTGCCAGCAGTTATGAGACCACGGACAGGGTTCAAGAGCAGTACTTC. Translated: CASSYETTDRVQEQYF.

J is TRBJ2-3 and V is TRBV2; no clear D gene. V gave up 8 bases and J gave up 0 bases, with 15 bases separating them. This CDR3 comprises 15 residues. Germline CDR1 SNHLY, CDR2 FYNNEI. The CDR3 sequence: CASGPGPASTDTQYF. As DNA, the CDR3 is TGTGCCAGCGGCCCGGGTCCAGCTAGCACAGATACGCAGTATTTT.

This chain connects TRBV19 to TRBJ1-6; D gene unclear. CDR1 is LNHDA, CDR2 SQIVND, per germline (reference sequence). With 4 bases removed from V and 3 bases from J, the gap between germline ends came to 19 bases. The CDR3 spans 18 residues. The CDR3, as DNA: TGTGCCAGTAGTAAGACCAGGACGGGAATTGACTATAATTCACCCCTCCACTTT. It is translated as CASSKTRTGIDYNSPLHF.

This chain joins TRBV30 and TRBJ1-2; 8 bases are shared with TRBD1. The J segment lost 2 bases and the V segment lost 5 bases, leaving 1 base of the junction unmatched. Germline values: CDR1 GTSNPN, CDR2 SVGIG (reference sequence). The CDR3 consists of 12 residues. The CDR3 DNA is TGTGCCTGGGACAGGGGAAACTATGGCTACACCTTC. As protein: CAWDRGNYGYTF.

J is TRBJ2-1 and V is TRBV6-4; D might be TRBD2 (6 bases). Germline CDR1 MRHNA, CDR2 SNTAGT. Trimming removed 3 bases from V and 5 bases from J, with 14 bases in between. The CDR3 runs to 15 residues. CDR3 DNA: TGTGCCAGCAGTGAAGCCGGGGGTCCCCACAATGAGCAGTTCTTC. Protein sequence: CASSEAGGPHNEQFF.

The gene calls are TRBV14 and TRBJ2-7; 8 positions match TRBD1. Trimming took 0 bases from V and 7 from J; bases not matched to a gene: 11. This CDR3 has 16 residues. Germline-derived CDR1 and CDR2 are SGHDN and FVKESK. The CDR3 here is CASSQDYRQGAREQYF. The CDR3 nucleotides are TGTGCCAGCAGCCAAGATTATCGGCAGGGGGCGAGGGAGCAGTACTTC.

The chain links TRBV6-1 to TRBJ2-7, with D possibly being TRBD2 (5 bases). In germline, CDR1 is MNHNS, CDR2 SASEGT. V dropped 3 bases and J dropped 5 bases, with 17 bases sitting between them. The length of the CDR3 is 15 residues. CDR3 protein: CASSDVAGGTNEQYF. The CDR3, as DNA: TGTGCCAGCAGTGACGTGGCAGGAGGAACGAACGAGCAGTACTTC.

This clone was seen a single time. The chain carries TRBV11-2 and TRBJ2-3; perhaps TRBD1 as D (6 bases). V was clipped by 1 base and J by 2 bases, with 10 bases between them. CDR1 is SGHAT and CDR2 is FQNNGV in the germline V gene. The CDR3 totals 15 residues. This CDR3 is CASSLAGGPTDTQYF. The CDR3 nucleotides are TGTGCCAGCAGCTTAGCTGGGGGCCCCACAGATACGCAGTATTTT. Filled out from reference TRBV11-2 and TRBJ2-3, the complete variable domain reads EAGVAQSPRYKIIEKRQSVAFWCNPISGHATLYWYQQILGQGPKLLIQFQNNGVVDDSQLPKDRFSAERLKGVDSTLKIQPAKLEDSAVYLCASSLAGGPTDTQYFGPGTRLTVL.

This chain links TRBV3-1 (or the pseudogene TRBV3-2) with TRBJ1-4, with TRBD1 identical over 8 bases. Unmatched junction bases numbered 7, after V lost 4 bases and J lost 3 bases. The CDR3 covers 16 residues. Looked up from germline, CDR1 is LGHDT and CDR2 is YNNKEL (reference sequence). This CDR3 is CASSLRTGRSNEKLFF. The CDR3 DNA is TGTGCCAGCAGCCTTAGGACAGGGAGGTCTAATGAAAAACTGTTTTTT.

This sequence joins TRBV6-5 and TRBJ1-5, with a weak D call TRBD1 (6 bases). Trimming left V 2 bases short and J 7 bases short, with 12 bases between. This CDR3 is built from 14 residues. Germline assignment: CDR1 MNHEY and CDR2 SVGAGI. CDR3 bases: TGTGCCAGCAGTTACCGGGGGGGCGGACAGCCCCAGCATTTT. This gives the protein CASSYRGGGQPQHF.

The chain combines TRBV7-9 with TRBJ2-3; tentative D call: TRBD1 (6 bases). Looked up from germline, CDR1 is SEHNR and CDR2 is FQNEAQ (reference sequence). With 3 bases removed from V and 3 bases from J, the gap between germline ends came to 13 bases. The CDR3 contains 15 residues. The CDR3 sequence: CASSLGAATTDTQYF. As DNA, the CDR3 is TGTGCCAGCAGCTTGGGGGCAGCTACGACAGATACGCAGTATTTT. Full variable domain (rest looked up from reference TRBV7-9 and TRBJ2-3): DTGVSQNPRHKITKRGQNVTFRCDPISEHNRLYWYRQTLGQGPEFLTYFQNEAQLEKSRLLSDRFSAERPKGSFSTLEIQRTEQGDSAMYLCASSLGAATTDTQYFGPGTRLTVL.

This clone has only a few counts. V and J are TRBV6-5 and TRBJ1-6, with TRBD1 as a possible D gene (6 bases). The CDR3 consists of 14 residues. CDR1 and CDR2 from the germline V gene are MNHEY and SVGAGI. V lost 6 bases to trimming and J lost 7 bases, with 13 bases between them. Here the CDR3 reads CASSQDRRNSPLHF. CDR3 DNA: TGTGCCAGCAGCCAAGACAGGCGCAATTCACCCCTCCACTTT.

In DNA, the CDR3 is TGTGCCAGCAGCCAAGCGGGGGGCGGAAGGGCCACTGAAGCTTTCTTT. It encodes CASSQAGGGRATEAFF. The V call is TRBV3-1 (or the pseudogene TRBV3-2), the J call TRBJ1-1, with a possible D match to TRBD1 (6 bases). CDR1 LGHDT and CDR2 YNNKEL come from the germline V gene (reference sequence). The V end lost 1 base, the J end lost 4 bases, and 16 bases lay between the germline ends. This CDR3 region has 16 residues.

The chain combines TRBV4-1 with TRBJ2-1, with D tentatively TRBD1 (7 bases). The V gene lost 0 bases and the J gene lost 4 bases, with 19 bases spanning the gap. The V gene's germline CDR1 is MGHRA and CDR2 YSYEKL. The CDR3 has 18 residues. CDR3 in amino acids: CASSQDGLTGAGYNEQFF. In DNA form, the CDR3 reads TGCGCCAGCAGCCAAGATGGGCTTACAGGGGCGGGGTACAATGAGCAGTTCTTC.

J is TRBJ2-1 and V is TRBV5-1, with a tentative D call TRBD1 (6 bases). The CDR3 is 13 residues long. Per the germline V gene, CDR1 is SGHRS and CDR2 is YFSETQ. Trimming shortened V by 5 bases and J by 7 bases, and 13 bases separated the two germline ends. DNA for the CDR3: TGCGCCAGCAGTCAAGGACAGTTGAATGAGCAGTTCTTC. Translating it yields CASSQGQLNEQFF.

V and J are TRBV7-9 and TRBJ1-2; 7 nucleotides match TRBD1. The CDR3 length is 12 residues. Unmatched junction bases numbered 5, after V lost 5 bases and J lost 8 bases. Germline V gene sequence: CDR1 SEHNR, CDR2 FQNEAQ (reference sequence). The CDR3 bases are TGTGCCAGCAGCCGACAGGGAAACGGCTACACCTTC. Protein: CASSRQGNGYTF.

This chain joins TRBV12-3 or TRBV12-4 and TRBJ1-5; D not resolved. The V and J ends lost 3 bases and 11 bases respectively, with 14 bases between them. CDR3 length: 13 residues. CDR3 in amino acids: CASSLGGPGSQHF. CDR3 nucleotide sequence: TGTGCCAGCAGTTTGGGAGGGCCGGGGTCCCAGCATTTT.

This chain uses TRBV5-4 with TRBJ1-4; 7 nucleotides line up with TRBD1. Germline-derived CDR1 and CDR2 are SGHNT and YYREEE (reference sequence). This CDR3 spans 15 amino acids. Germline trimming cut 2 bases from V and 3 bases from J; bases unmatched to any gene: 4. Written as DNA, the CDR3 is TGTGCCAGCAGCTTAACCGGGACAGCTAATGAAAAACTGTTTTTT. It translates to CASSLTGTANEKLFF.

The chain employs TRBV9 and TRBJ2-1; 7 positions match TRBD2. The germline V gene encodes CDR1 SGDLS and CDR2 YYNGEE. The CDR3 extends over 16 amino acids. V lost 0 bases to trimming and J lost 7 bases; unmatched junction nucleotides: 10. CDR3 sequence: CASSVDGAGAFNEQFF. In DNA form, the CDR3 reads TGTGCCAGCAGCGTAGATGGCGCGGGAGCTTTTAATGAGCAGTTCTTC.